A single sample gave rise to the 23 T cell receptor beta chains below, sequenced in a study of T cells in Graves' hyperthyroidism and ophthalmopathy. Regions amplified from RNA transcripts were the TCR beta CDR3 regions. Researchers ran a first-round RT-PCR on the TCR CDR3 using the HTBI primer set. TCRdb redid the calling of the multiplex PCR reads with MiXCR, one entry per CDR3 protein. The sample lists approximately 700,000 distinct CDR3 sequences, roughly 15% occurring once. The sequencing sample was made of blood. All receptors come from a man aged 18 to 29 with Graves' hyperthyroidism.

V and J are TRBV12-3 or TRBV12-4 and TRBJ1-6; D not certain. V lost 3 bases and J lost 9, with 12 bases in between. This CDR3 region has 14 residues. The DNA of the CDR3 is TGTGCCAGCAGTTTTTTGTCGGTTCCTTCACCCCTCCACTTT. This codes for CASSFLSVPSPLHF.

This clonotype has a handful of counts. The chain is built from TRBV7-9 and TRBJ2-7; D is possibly TRBD1 (5 bases). This CDR3 region has 16 residues. Per germline, CDR1 SEHNR and CDR2 FQNEAQ (reference sequence). Deletions cut 5 bases from V and 4 bases from J, with 21 bases between. The CDR3 region has the DNA TGTGCCAGCAGCCCTCCCCCTTACATGGGGCAATACGAGCAGTACTTC. It encodes CASSPPPYMGQYEQYF.

In DNA, the CDR3 is TGTGCTAGTGGTTTGGTACTAAAGGCGAGGGTGGGGGGCACTGAAGCTTTCTTT. It translates to CASGLVLKARVGGTEAFF. V usage is TRBV12-5 and J usage is TRBJ1-1; D possibly corresponds to TRBD1 (5 bases). This CDR3 is built from 18 residues. Germline V lookup: CDR1 LGHNT, CDR2 FRNRAP. V lost 0 bases to trimming and J lost 4 bases, with 21 bases between them.

This clonotype was seen more than once but under ten times. Written as DNA, the CDR3 is TGCAGTGCTGACGGGGAGAACAATGAGCAGTTCTTC. As protein: CSADGENNEQFF. V and J are TRBV20-1 and TRBJ2-1, with D possibly matching TRBD2 (5 bases). This CDR3 is built from 12 residues. Germline assignment: CDR1 DFQATT and CDR2 SNEGSKA (reference sequence). V was clipped by 5 bases and J by 5 bases, with 10 bases between them.

In this sample, this clonotype turned up a few times. The chain joins TRBV2 to TRBJ2-4; unclear D gene. The CDR3 loop spans 13 amino acids. Trimming took off 7 bases at V and 9 bases at J, with 16 bases between the two ends. CDR1 and CDR2 from the germline V gene are SNHLY and FYNNEI. The CDR3 sequence: CASTLRSYGIQYF. DNA for the CDR3: TGTGCCAGCACCTTAAGGAGCTATGGCATTCAGTACTTC.

Comment on this clonotype: An end of the junction differs from the germline gene, which may be a read error. The V gene is TRBV28, the J gene TRBJ1-2, with D unresolved. The CDR3 extends over 13 amino acids. The germline V gene has CDR1 MDHEN and CDR2 SYDVKM. DNA for the CDR3: TGTACCAGCAGTTCAGGAGTGAACTATGGCTACACCTTC. Amino acids: CTSSSGVNYGYTF.

This clonotype was detected only a few times. The V call is TRBV7-3, the J call TRBJ2-2; 12 nucleotides line up with TRBD1. The trim removed 5 bases at V and 6 bases at J, leaving 1 base unmatched. Germline CDR1 reads SGHTA; CDR2 reads FQGTGA. The CDR3 runs 14 residues. The CDR3 DNA follows: TGTGCCAGCAGCGGGACAGGGGGCTCCGGGGAGCTGTTTTTT. Translation: CASSGTGGSGELFF. Using reference TRBV7-3 and TRBJ2-2 for the parts outside the CDR3, the full variable domain is GAGVSQTPSNKVTEKGKYVELRCDPISGHTALYWYRQSLGQGPEFLIYFQGTGAADDSGLPNDRFFAVRPEGSVSTLKIQRTERGDSAVYLCASSGTGGSGELFFGEGSRLTVL.

This clonotype was seen a few times. This chain uses TRBV5-5 with TRBJ2-1; D perhaps matches TRBD2 (6 bases). This CDR3 is 13 amino acids long. V lost 4 bases and J lost 10, with 15 bases in between. Germline CDR1 is SGHKS and CDR2 is YYEKEE (reference sequence). DNA for the CDR3: TGTGCCAGCAGCCCCCTGGCGGCGGGAGAGCAGTTCTTC. This codes for CASSPLAAGEQFF.

The chain links TRBV6-2 or TRBV6-3 to TRBJ2-2; 8 nucleotides agree with TRBD2. CDR3 length: 15 residues. After removal of 6 bases from V and 7 bases from J, the junction contained 10 bases not matched to a gene. The V gene's germline CDR1 is MNHEY and CDR2 SVGEGT. The CDR3 DNA is TGTGCCAGCAGCTACCAAGCGGGAGTAGGCGGGGAGCTGTTTTTT. It encodes CASSYQAGVGGELFF.

This clonotype was observed many times. The chain carries TRBV28 and TRBJ1-1; D perhaps matches TRBD1 (6 bases). The germline V gene encodes CDR1 MDHEN and CDR2 SYDVKM. V was trimmed by 7 bases and J by 1 base, leaving 19 bases between them. The CDR3 runs to 16 residues. The CDR3 DNA follows: TGTGCCAGCACCCTCAGGGGAGCATCGGGGAACACTGAAGCTTTCTTT. Its translation: CASTLRGASGNTEAFF. Full variable domain (rest looked up from reference TRBV28 and TRBJ1-1): DVKVTQSSRYLVKRTGEKVFLECVQDMDHENMFWYRQDPGLGLRLIYFSYDVKMKEKGDIPEGYSVSREKKERFSLILESASTNQTSMYLCASTLRGASGNTEAFFGQGTRLTVV.

V is TRBV6-1 and J is TRBJ1-2, with a possible D match to TRBD1 (5 bases). This CDR3 has 15 amino acids. Per germline, CDR1 MNHNS and CDR2 SASEGT. Trimming removed 5 bases at V and 4 bases at J, with 17 bases between. CDR3 DNA sequence: TGTGCCAGCAGTCCCCAAGGGGAGATCGGCTATGGCTACACCTTC. Its protein is CASSPQGEIGYGYTF.

This clonotype was picked up a small number of times. The rearrangement links TRBV19 to TRBJ2-1; 10 bases are shared with TRBD2. With V trimmed by 5 bases and J by 4 bases, 2 bases remained unmatched. The germline CDR1 and CDR2 sequences are LNHDA and SQIVND (reference sequence). The CDR3 runs 14 residues. CDR3 DNA: TGTGCCAGTAGTCTAGCGGGAGTTTACAATGAGCAGTTCTTC. Translating gives CASSLAGVYNEQFF.

The J gene is TRBJ2-7, the V gene TRBV19, with TRBD1 matching 11 bases. CDR1 LNHDA and CDR2 SQIVND come from the germline V gene (reference sequence). The CDR3 extends over 14 amino acids. After removal of 4 bases from V and 2 bases from J, the junction contained 1 base not matched to a gene. The DNA for the CDR3 is TGTGCCAGTAGTAAGGACAGGGGGCCCTACGAGCAGTACTTC. The encoded protein is CASSKDRGPYEQYF.

This clonotype was observed a handful of times. The chain couples TRBV20-1 to TRBJ2-1, with TRBD1 as a possible D gene (5 bases). Germline CDR1 reads DFQATT; CDR2 reads SNEGSKA (reference sequence). The ends were cut back, 5 bases at V and 3 bases at J, with 14 bases in the middle. CDR3 size: 14 residues. The CDR3 nucleotides are TGCAGTGCTGGGGCCTCTATCGGCTACAATGAGCAGTTCTTC. It translates to CSAGASIGYNEQFF.

CDR3 loop: CATSDSLGTGFDEQFF. CDR3 sequence (DNA): TGTGCCACCAGTGACTCATTGGGGACAGGGTTTGATGAGCAGTTCTTC. The chain uses TRBV24-1 and TRBJ2-1, with 9 bases aligning to TRBD1. In germline, CDR1 is KGHDR, CDR2 SFDVKD. After removal of 4 bases from V and 8 bases from J, the junction contained 11 bases not matched to a gene. The CDR3 runs 16 residues.

The chain employs TRBV27 and TRBJ2-6; 10 nucleotides align to TRBD1. The ends lost 9 bases at V and 2 bases at J; junction bases unmatched: 10. The germline gives CDR1 MNHEY, CDR2 SMNVEV (reference sequence). CDR3 length: 17 residues. The CDR3 DNA is TGTGCCAGTAGACCGGGACAGGGGCTAACTGGGGCCAACGTCCTGACTTTC. This sequence encodes CASRPGQGLTGANVLTF.

This clonotype was detected many times. The rearrangement links TRBV18 to TRBJ2-7; 7 nucleotides match TRBD1. The CDR3 has 15 residues. V lost 4 bases and J lost 3; bases outside the gene matches: 9. In germline, CDR1 is KGHSH, CDR2 LQKENI. CDR3 in DNA: TGTGCCAGCTCACTAGGACAGGACGCCTACTACGAGCAGTACTTC. Translated: CASSLGQDAYYEQYF.

The chain combines TRBV13 with TRBJ2-2; 8 nucleotides agree with TRBD1. Trimming cost V 4 bases and J 4 bases; bases outside gene matches: 5. Germline V lookup: CDR1 PRHDT, CDR2 FYEKMQ (reference sequence). CDR3 size: 15 residues. This chain's CDR3 is CASSWGQETTGELFF. In DNA form, the CDR3 reads TGTGCCAGCAGCTGGGGACAGGAAACCACCGGGGAGCTGTTTTTT. The full variable domain, its missing parts supplied by reference TRBV13 and TRBJ2-2, is AAGVIQSPRHLIKEKRETATLKCYPIPRHDTVYWYQQGPGQDPQFLISFYEKMQSDKGSIPDRFSAQQFSDYHSELNMSSLELGDSALYFCASSWGQETTGELFFGEGSRLTVL.

This clonotype came up a few times. The chain combines TRBV28 with TRBJ2-5; possible D gene TRBD1, 7 bases. Germline CDR1 MDHEN, CDR2 SYDVKM. This CDR3 contains 13 residues. The CDR3 coding sequence is TGTGCTGTACTGGGCAGGGGGGAGGAGACCCAGTACTTC. Translation gives CAVLGRGEETQYF.

This clonotype was recorded a few times. The chain uses TRBV24-1 and TRBJ1-5; D call uncertain. Between the trimmed V and J ends, which lost 12 bases and 3 bases, there was a span of 23 bases. Germline values: CDR1 KGHDR, CDR2 SFDVKD. The CDR3 is 16 amino acids. The CDR3 protein is CAPPRLPDVLNQPQHF. CDR3 sequence (DNA): TGTGCCCCCCCGCGGCTTCCGGACGTACTCAATCAGCCCCAGCATTTT.

This clonotype was observed a few times. This sequence joins TRBV6-5 and TRBJ1-5; D uncertain. The length of the CDR3 is 14 residues. Trimming pared 1 base from V and 5 bases from J, leaving 9 bases between. CDR1 and CDR2 from the germline V gene are MNHEY and SVGAGI. The CDR3 sequence is CASSYLGSHQPQHF. The CDR3 DNA is TGTGCCAGCAGTTACTTGGGGTCCCATCAGCCCCAGCATTTT.

The genes are TRBV28 and TRBJ2-1, with TRBD2 identical over 8 bases. The ends lost 5 bases at V and 3 bases at J; junction bases unmatched: 6. CDR1 and CDR2 (germline): MDHEN, SYDVKM. The CDR3 runs to 15 residues. The CDR3 coding sequence is TGTGCCAGCAGTCGTATAGCGGGGATCTACAATGAGCAGTTCTTC. It specifies CASSRIAGIYNEQFF.

This sequence joins TRBV29-1 and TRBJ1-4, with a weak D call TRBD1 (6 bases). Trimming pared 4 bases from V and 2 bases from J, leaving 11 bases between. This CDR3 is 14 amino acids long. Germline V gene lookup returns CDR1 SQVTM and CDR2 ANQGSEA. This CDR3 is CSVGFRGTNEKLFF. The CDR3, as DNA: TGCAGCGTTGGCTTCAGGGGTACTAATGAAAAACTGTTTTTT.